These T cell receptor beta chains were read from a single sample in a study of blood T cells in healthy people across ages. TCRdb used MiXCR to reprocess the 5' RACE reads, holding one entry per CDR3 protein. Of 550,000 to 800,000 distinct CDR3 sequences in the sample, 32% were seen once. Sequenced sample: blood. Receptors originate from a woman of 80 years or more in good health. Each CDR3 is given with its conserved first and last residue. The D gene is left open where the match is weak. A row's size may be missing; if present it is once, few, many or a size class.

TRBJ1-6 few NA TRBV25-1 CASSELVGHGNSPLHF TGTGCCAGCAGTGAACTGGTGGGGCACGGGAATTCACCCCTCCACTTT
TRBJ2-1 many NA TRBV6-5 CASSFNLVRGTGGKNNEQFF TGTGCCAGCAGTTTCAACCTGGTTCGGGGAACTGGCGGGAAGAACAATGAGCAGTTCTTC
TRBJ1-4 few TRBD1 TRBV28 CASSPLGTASWATNEKLFF TGTGCCAGCAGTCCACTCGGGACAGCTAGCTGGGCAACTAATGAAAAACTGTTTTTT
TRBJ2-6 NA TRBD1 TRBV20-1 CSADGGQGLDGANVLTF TGCAGTGCCGACGGCGGACAGGGATTGGATGGGGCCAACGTCCTGACTTTC
TRBJ2-3 NA NA TRBV12-3/TRBV12-4 CASSLGRLVADTQYF TGTGCCAGCAGTTTAGGTAGATTGGTCGCAGATACGCAGTATTTT
TRBJ2-5 many NA TRBV5-5 CASSLALLGGETQYF TGTGCCAGCAGCTTGGCCTTACTAGGCGGAGAGACCCAGTACTTC
TRBJ1-4 once TRBD1 TRBV7-9 CASSLNRGEEKLFF TGTGCCAGCAGCTTAAACAGGGGTGAAGAAAAACTGTTTTTT
TRBJ1-5 few TRBD1 TRBV7-9 CASSLGVGGRGNQPQHF TGTGCCAGCAGCTTAGGAGTAGGGGGCAGAGGCAATCAGCCCCAGCATTTT
TRBJ1-4 many TRBD1 TRBV5-1 CASRTGTDEKLFF TGCGCCAGCAGGACCGGGACAGATGAAAAACTGTTTTTT
TRBJ2-1 many TRBD2 TRBV5-1 CASSLVAGANNEQFF TGCGCCAGCAGCTTAGTAGCGGGGGCAAACAATGAGCAGTTCTTC
TRBJ1-2 few NA TRBV14 CASSQDLSGGRGFHGYTF TGTGCCAGCAGCCAAGATCTCAGCGGGGGACGCGGTTTCCATGGCTACACCTTC
TRBJ2-5 NA NA TRBV24-1 CATSGEGQIGLKTQYF TGTGCCACCAGTGGGGAAGGACAGATTGGGCTGAAGACCCAGTACTTC
TRBJ2-1 few NA TRBV7-3 CASSLSRLAMNEQFF TGTGCCAGCAGCTTATCTCGGCTAGCGATGAATGAGCAGTTCTTC
TRBJ1-2 few NA TRBV7-9 CASSLARAQGYTF TGTGCCAGCAGCTTAGCCCGGGCCCAAGGCTACACCTTC
TRBJ1-6 few NA TRBV7-9 CASSLGGGGYNSPLHF TGTGCCAGCAGCCTTGGCGGGGGGGGCTATAATTCACCCCTCCACTTT
TRBJ2-7 NA TRBD2 TRBV7-9 CASSFGTSGGTYEQYF TGTGCCAGCAGCTTTGGGACTAGCGGGGGCACCTACGAGCAGTACTTC
TRBJ2-3 NA NA TRBV7-3 CASSQDLNYGDTQYF TGTGCCAGCAGCCAGGACCTCAACTATGGGGATACGCAGTATTTT
TRBJ1-2 many NA TRBV7-2 CASSSYRASNYGYTF TGTGCCAGCAGCTCCTACAGGGCAAGCAACTATGGCTACACCTTC
TRBJ2-5 NA TRBD1 TRBV5-1 CASGPGQGLQETQYF TGCGCCAGCGGGCCGGGACAGGGGTTACAAGAGACCCAGTACTTC
TRBJ2-5 few NA TRBV28 CASSFPASGQYF TGTGCCAGCAGTTTCCCGGCATCGGGGCAGTACTTC
TRBJ2-7 many TRBD1 TRBV6-5 CASSPTGTGRYEQYF TGTGCCAGCAGCCCCACCGGGACAGGGAGGTACGAGCAGTACTTC
TRBJ1-1 many NA TRBV29-1 CSVLTPNTEAFF TGCAGCGTCCTGACCCCGAACACTGAAGCTTTCTTT
TRBJ2-7 NA NA TRBV4-1 CASSHWVQISYEQYF TGCGCCAGCAGCCATTGGGTCCAAATCTCCTACGAGCAGTACTTC
TRBJ1-1 NA NA TRBV5-4 CASSPGGGSGTEAFF TGTGCCAGCAGCCCGGGGGGGGGCTCGGGCACTGAAGCTTTCTTT
TRBJ1-1 few NA TRBV6-2/TRBV6-3 CASSSYLNTEAFF TGTGCCAGCAGTTCATACCTGAACACTGAAGCTTTCTTT
TRBJ2-2 few TRBD1 TRBV12-3/TRBV12-4 CASSRNRGLSTGELFF TGTGCCAGCAGTAGGAACAGGGGGCTGAGCACCGGGGAGCTGTTTTTT
TRBJ2-5 many TRBD1 TRBV5-5 CASSIRDRARYQETQYF TGTGCCAGCAGCATCCGGGACAGGGCCAGGTACCAAGAGACCCAGTACTTC
TRBJ2-7 many TRBD1 TRBV28 CASSSTGGMDTGQYF TGTGCCAGCAGTTCCACAGGGGGCATGGACACGGGACAGTACTTC
TRBJ1-2 many TRBD1 TRBV29-1 CSVPPAGGKGYTF TGCAGCGTCCCCCCGGCAGGGGGCAAGGGCTACACCTTC